Presented here are 7 T cell receptor beta chains from one specimen sequenced in a study of regulatory T cells in long-lasting Graves disease. To make TCR beta libraries, researchers used iRepertoire HTBI primers and Arm-PCR of CDR3 regions. TCRdb re-derived calls from the multiplex PCR reads in MiXCR, one entry per CDR3 protein. The table shows around 400,000 distinct CDR3 sequences, with approximately 16% occurring only once. Time point given: newly diagnosed GD, antithyroid drugs for less than 3 months. Extracted PBMC RNA gave rise to the TCR library. The data were also submitted as part of a second study, on T cells in Graves' hyperthyroidism and ophthalmopathy.

The sample here was peripheral blood mononuclear cells (PBMCs), taken at new diagnosis, from a patient treated with antithyroid drugs. The receptors originated from a woman between 35 and 50 years old with Graves disease.

This clonotype appeared many times. The chain is built from TRBV28 and TRBJ2-7; 12 positions match TRBD2. J was trimmed by 5 bases and V by 5 bases; bases with no gene match: 7. The CDR3 runs 15 residues. The germline V gene encodes CDR1 MDHEN and CDR2 SYDVKM. CDR3 sequence (DNA): TGTGCCAGCAGTCCGACTACTAGCGGGAGGCACGAGCAGTACTTC. Translated, it gives CASSPTTSGRHEQYF.

This chain connects TRBV5-5 to TRBJ1-5; D remains ambiguous. Germline loops: CDR1 SGHKS, CDR2 YYEKEE (reference sequence). Trimming left V 3 bases short and J 7 bases short, with 8 bases between. CDR3 size: 12 residues. CDR3 sequence: CASSSPPQPQHF. In DNA, the CDR3 is TGTGCCAGCAGCTCCCCACCCCAGCCCCAGCATTTT.

V and J are TRBV11-2 and TRBJ1-5; D is ambiguous. This CDR3 is 14 amino acids long. The ends were cut back, 7 bases at V and 2 bases at J, with 12 bases in the middle. Germline V CDR1 and CDR2: SGHAT, FQNNGV. The CDR3 sequence is CASIQGLRNQPQHF. The DNA for the CDR3 is TGTGCCAGCATCCAAGGGTTGCGCAATCAGCCCCAGCATTTT.

A word on this clonotype: This could be a read error, since a much larger clone is one nucleotide away. The genes are TRBV6-2 or TRBV6-3 and TRBJ2-1, with 8 bases aligning to TRBD2. The CDR3 is 14 amino acids. Germline trimming cut 7 bases from V and 5 bases from J; bases unmatched to any gene: 7. Germline assignment: CDR1 MNHEY and CDR2 SVGEGT. DNA for the CDR3: TGTGCCAGCATGAAGGGACTAGTCCACAATGAGCAGTTCTTC. Residues: CASMKGLVHNEQFF.

The chain has TRBV4-3 and TRBJ1-5; weak D call: TRBD1 (6 bases). This CDR3 is built from 17 residues. Per the germline V gene, CDR1 is LGHNA and CDR2 is YSLEER. Trimming left V 1 base short and J 3 bases short, with 16 bases between. This CDR3 reads CASSQALDRHVNQPQHF. Here the CDR3 DNA reads TGCGCCAGCAGCCAAGCCCTCGACAGGCATGTCAATCAGCCCCAGCATTTT.

This clonotype occurred many times. The rearrangement uses TRBV25-1 and TRBJ2-5; a possible D gene is TRBD2 (5 bases). Looked up from germline, CDR1 is MGHDK and CDR2 is SYGVNS. V gave up 7 bases and J gave up 4 bases, with 13 bases separating them. This CDR3 is 13 amino acids long. CDR3 in amino acids: CASNTRGRETQYF. The CDR3 DNA follows: TGTGCCAGCAATACTAGAGGACGAGAGACCCAGTACTTC. The whole variable domain, filled in from reference TRBV25-1 and TRBJ2-5, reads EADIYQTPRYLVIGTGKKITLECSQTMGHDKMYWYQQDPGMELHLIHYSYGVNSTEKGDLSSESTVSRIRTEHFPLTLESARPSHTSQYLCASNTRGRETQYFGPGTRLLVL.

This clonotype came up many times. The DNA for the CDR3 is TGTGCCAGCAGCTTCCCGGGGACCGCCTACGAGCAGTACTTC. Translation: CASSFPGTAYEQYF. V is TRBV12-3 or TRBV12-4 and J is TRBJ2-7, with D possibly being TRBD1 or TRBD2 (5 bases each). The CDR3 spans 14 residues. Deletions cut 6 bases from V and 2 bases from J, with 14 bases between.